The T cell receptor (beta chain) described here comes from a study of blood T cell repertoires in COVID-19. Study-wide background: Acute and convalescent COVID-19 specimens originated in the United States, Italy and Spain. The analysed material was cDNA or gDNA that came from T cells, B-cell-depleted T cells, or PBMCs.

In the original workflow: Using reference gene primer amplification, nucleated cell counts were estimated. The method was immunoSEQ multiplex PCR; TCRdb's version includes in-frame clones alone and lacks a portion of them. V, J and clone size are those of that table, while D and trimming were read from the DNA. The profile shows 85,000 to 120,000 clones, around 75% of them singletons. This CDR3 region has 15 residues. Germline V gene sequence: CDR1 MNHEY, CDR2 SMNVEV (reference sequence). V was cut by 6 bases and J by 0 bases, with 14 bases left in between. This TCR derives from a human donor with acute or convalescent COVID-19. The donor label of this sample is uncertain. What was sequenced was peripheral blood. The chain carries TRBV27 and TRBJ1-2, with TRBD1 as a possible D gene (6 bases). The CDR3 nucleotides read TGTGCCAGCAGGCCTCAGGGGCGACCTAACTATGGCTACACCTTC. Protein sequence: CASRPQGRPNYGYTF.